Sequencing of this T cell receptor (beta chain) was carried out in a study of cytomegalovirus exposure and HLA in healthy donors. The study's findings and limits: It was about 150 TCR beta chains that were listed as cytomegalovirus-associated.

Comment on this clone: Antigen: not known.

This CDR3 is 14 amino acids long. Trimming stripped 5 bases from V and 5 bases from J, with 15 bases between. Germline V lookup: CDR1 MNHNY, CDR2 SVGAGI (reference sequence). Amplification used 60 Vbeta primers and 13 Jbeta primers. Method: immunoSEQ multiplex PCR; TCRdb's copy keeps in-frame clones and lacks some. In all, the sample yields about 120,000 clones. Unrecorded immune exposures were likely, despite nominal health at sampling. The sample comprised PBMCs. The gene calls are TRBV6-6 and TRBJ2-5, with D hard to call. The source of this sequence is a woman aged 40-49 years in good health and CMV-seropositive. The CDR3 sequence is CASSRSSPPETQYF. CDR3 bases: TGTGCCAGCAGTCGAAGTAGCCCGCCGGAGACCCAGTACTTC.